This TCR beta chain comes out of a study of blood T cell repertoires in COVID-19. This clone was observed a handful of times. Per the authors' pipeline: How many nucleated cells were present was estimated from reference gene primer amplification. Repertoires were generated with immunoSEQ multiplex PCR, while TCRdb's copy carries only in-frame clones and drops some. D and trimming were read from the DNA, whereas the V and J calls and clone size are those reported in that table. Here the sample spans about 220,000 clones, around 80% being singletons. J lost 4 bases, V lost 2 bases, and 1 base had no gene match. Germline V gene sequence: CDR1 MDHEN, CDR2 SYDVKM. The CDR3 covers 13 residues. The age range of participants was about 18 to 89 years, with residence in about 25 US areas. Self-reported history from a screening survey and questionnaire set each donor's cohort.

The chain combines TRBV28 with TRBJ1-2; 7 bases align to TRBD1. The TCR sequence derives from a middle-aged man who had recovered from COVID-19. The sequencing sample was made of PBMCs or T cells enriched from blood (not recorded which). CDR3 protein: CASSLQGVYGYTF. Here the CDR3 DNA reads TGTGCCAGCAGTTTACAGGGGGTCTATGGCTACACCTTC.